The clone carrying this TCR beta chain was picked up a small number of times. The sample is drawn from a study of T-cell reconstitution after alpha-beta-depleted transplantation in children. The CDR3 covers 14 residues. The germline V gene has CDR1 SGHTA and CDR2 FQGTGA. The V end was cut by 5 bases, the J end by 4 bases, with 14 bases between. Unique molecular identifiers were used to barcode this TCRbeta library. TCRdb reprocessed the PCR reads via MiXCR and lists one record per CDR3 protein. The sample lists approximately 270,000 distinct CDR3 sequences, more than 8% seen once, with roughly a tenth in the top ten.

This sample comprised PBMCs from the stem cell graft donor, obtained from the stem cell graft. The TCR sequence derives from a human donor who donated a stem cell graft to a child with SCID. The rearrangement uses TRBV7-3 and TRBJ1-2; a possible D gene is TRBD1 (6 bases). In DNA form, the CDR3 reads TGTGCCAGCAGCATGGGGGGCGCGGGCTATGGCTACACCTTC. Translating it yields CASSMGGAGYGYTF.